This paragraph covers one T cell receptor beta chain sequence. Its specificity is not known. This record comes from a study of T cell repertoires in cytomegalovirus infection. Study-wide context: In public TCR beta signatures, there were indications of both CMV infection and matching HLA type. Study-wide results and limits: HLA-C-restricted CMV clonotypes gave the most frequent clonotype in two of eight donors.

J was trimmed by 4 bases and V by 2 bases; bases with no gene match: 8. CDR3 length: 16 residues. CDR1 SGHTA and CDR2 FQGNSA come from the germline V gene. One entry per CDR3 protein, called by TCRdb with MiXCR from the reads. This table has roughly 180,000 distinct CDR3 sequences, less than 25% appearing once. The source of this sequence is a human donor in good health (CMV status not recorded). Some clones in this sample may be carry-over from other donors' samples. The chain couples TRBV7-2 to TRBJ2-3; the match to TRBD2 covers 8 bases. The starting material was CD8+ T cells from cultured PBMCs, obtained from culture after CMV antigen stimulation. CDR3 residues: CASSLRRRGAPDTQYF. The CDR3 DNA reads as TGTGCCAGCAGCTTACGGAGGCGGGGGGCCCCAGATACGCAGTATTTT.